The entry that follows covers one TCR beta chain sequence. The entry originates in a study of neoadjuvant anti-PD-1 for oral cavity cancer. CDR3 length: 15 residues. Trimming cost V 4 bases and J 6 bases; bases outside gene matches: 7. Germline CDR1 ENHRY, CDR2 SYGVKD. Some clones are missing from TCRdb's copy, which holds only in-frame ones; the method was immunoSEQ multiplex PCR. In the table there are more than 11,000 clones, about 74% of which are singletons. Time point of the sample: after neoadjuvant nivolumab, at surgical resection. Material: PBMCs, obtained after nivolumab (anti-PD-1) treatment. The sequence was obtained from a person aged 35-79 years with oral cavity squamous cell carcinoma. The chain carries TRBV10-3 and TRBJ2-7, with TRBD2 identical over 12 bases. CDR3 in amino acids: CAISGLTSGSSEQYF. CDR3 coding DNA: TGTGCCATCAGTGGTCTGACTAGCGGGAGTTCCGAGCAGTACTTC.